Listed below are T cell receptor beta chains from one sample, sequenced in a study of blood T cell repertoires in COVID-19. Measured with immunoSEQ multiplex PCR; TCRdb has only the in-frame clones, and not every one. The sample contains 150,000 to 200,000 clones, approximately 95% of which appear only once. The sample was peripheral blood. The receptor set was obtained from a woman in her forties or fifties with acute or convalescent COVID-19. Both conserved end residues are part of each CDR3. The D gene is left open where the match is weak. The size of a clone is reported for some rows only, either as once, few or many, or as a class for expanded clones.

d_gene,j_gene,abundance,v_gene,CDR3nt,CDR3aa
TRBD1,TRBJ2-7,.,TRBV28,TGTGCCAGCAGTTTCAATACAGGGGCCGAGCAGTACTTC,CASSFNTGAEQYF
.,TRBJ1-5,once,TRBV7-8,TGTGCCAGCAGCTTAGAGGGACTATATCAGCCCCAGCATTTT,CASSLEGLYQPQHF
TRBD1,TRBJ1-2,.,TRBV5-1,TGCGCCAGCAGCTTGACTACCGGGACAGGGGCAAATGGCTACACCTTC,CASSLTTGTGANGYTF
.,TRBJ1-2,once,TRBV3-1/TRBV3-2,TGTGCCAGCAGCCAAGATCGGGGGGGCGGCGATGGCTACACCTTC,CASSQDRGGGDGYTF
TRBD2,TRBJ2-3,.,TRBV10-3,TGTGCCATCTCAACGGCAGCTAGCGGGTTTACAGATACGCAGTATTTT,CAISTAASGFTDTQYF
.,TRBJ2-1,.,TRBV6-2/TRBV6-3,TGTGCCAGCAGTTCCCCCGGGACAAGGGCTTACAATGAGCAGTTCTTC,CASSSPGTRAYNEQFF
.,TRBJ1-3,.,TRBV7-9,TGTGCCAGCAGCGTTGGACAGTCCTCTGGAAACACCATATATTTT,CASSVGQSSGNTIYF
.,TRBJ2-2,.,TRBV5-4,TGTGCCAGCAGCTTGCAGGGTGGCACCGGGGAGCTGTTTTTT,CASSLQGGTGELFF
.,TRBJ2-1,.,TRBV29-1,TGCAGCGTGAAGGGGGTTACTAGTCGCAATGAGCAGTTCTTC,CSVKGVTSRNEQFF
.,TRBJ1-5,.,TRBV10-3,TGTGCCATCAGTGAGGGGGCTGCGGGGCAGCCCCAGCATTTT,CAISEGAAGQPQHF
.,TRBJ1-2,.,TRBV28,TGTGCCAGCAGTTTATCCCCCGACAGACTTGCTAATGGCTACACCTTC,CASSLSPDRLANGYTF
TRBD1,TRBJ2-7,once,TRBV5-3,TGTGCCAGAAGCTTTCAGCCCGAGGGAGGGACAGGGGTCTACGAGCAGTACTTC,CARSFQPEGGTGVYEQYF
.,TRBJ2-2,once,TRBV2,TGTGCCAGCTCGGGGAGAGCCGGGGAGCTGTTTTTT,CASSGRAGELFF
TRBD1,TRBJ1-1,.,TRBV7-9,TGTGCCAGCAGCGGACAGGGGAGTGCCACTGAAGCTTTCTTT,CASSGQGSATEAFF
TRBD2,TRBJ2-2,.,TRBV2,TGTGCCAGCATGAGCGGGGGCACCGGGGAGCTGTTTTTT,CASMSGGTGELFF
TRBD1,TRBJ1-4,.,TRBV5-6,TGTGCCAGCAGCCTTAAGGGACAGGGGAATGAAAAACTGTTTTTT,CASSLKGQGNEKLFF
.,TRBJ1-2,.,TRBV12-3/TRBV12-4,TGTGCCAGCAGGGAGAGCGATGAGGGCTACACCTTC,CASRESDEGYTF
.,TRBJ2-1,.,TRBV4-3,TGCGCCAGCAGCCAAGTGTACGGTCTAGAGCAGTTCTTC,CASSQVYGLEQFF
TRBD1,TRBJ1-1,.,TRBV5-6,TGTGCCAGCAGCTTGACAGGCCAGTACAGGGGTAGAACTGAAGCTTTCTTT,CASSLTGQYRGRTEAFF
TRBD1,TRBJ1-5,.,TRBV19,TGTGCCAGTAGTCTAGGTTGGGACAGGGGGGATCAGCCCCAGCATTTT,CASSLGWDRGDQPQHF
TRBD2,TRBJ2-2,.,TRBV6-5,TGTGCCAGCAGTCCGGGGGGGAGCACCGGGGAGCTGTTTTTT,CASSPGGSTGELFF
TRBD1,TRBJ1-5,.,TRBV12-3/TRBV12-4,TGTGCCAGCAGCCTCACAGGGGCCCAGCCCCAGCATTTT,CASSLTGAQPQHF
TRBD2,TRBJ2-1,once,TRBV5-4,TGTGCCAGCAGCGACCCTAGCGGGGGCTACAATGAGCAGTTCTTC,CASSDPSGGYNEQFF
TRBD1,TRBJ2-6,.,TRBV5-1,TGCGCCAGCAGTTTTACAGGGGGCGCTGGGGCCAACGTCCTGACTTTC,CASSFTGGAGANVLTF
.,TRBJ1-1,.,TRBV10-2,TGCGCCAGCAGTGTCAATTTTGGGGCCACTGAAGCTTTCTTT,CASSVNFGATEAFF